The 4 T cell receptor beta chains presented below share a single source sample, sequenced in a study of shared clonotypes between healthy human individuals. Sequenced by immunoSEQ multiplex PCR; TCRdb stores in-frame clones only, minus some. The sample lists 2 million to 3 million clones; over 85% were seen once. The sample taken for sequencing was naive CD4+ T cells from PBMCs. This sample's subset: CD45RA+ positively selected. These receptors originate from a man aged 18-30 years in good health. Some clones in this sample may be carry-over from other donors' samples.

This chain connects TRBV11-2 to TRBJ2-3; 7 bases fit TRBD2. Germline loops: CDR1 SGHAT, CDR2 FQNNGV. The CDR3 runs to 14 residues. V was pared by 2 bases and J by 11 bases, with 10 bases of the junction left unmatched. CDR3 in amino acids: CASSLKREASGQYF. In DNA form, the CDR3 reads TGTGCCAGCAGCTTAAAACGGGAGGCCTCAGGGCAGTATTTT.

The genes are TRBV7-2 and TRBJ1-5; D gene ambiguous. V dropped 0 bases and J dropped 7 bases, with 13 bases sitting between them. The CDR3 has 15 residues. Germline lookup yields CDR1 SGHTA and CDR2 FQGNSA. CDR3: CASSLADAGRQPQHF. CDR3 sequence (DNA): TGTGCCAGCAGCTTAGCCGACGCAGGCCGGCAGCCCCAGCATTTT. The full variable domain, rest sourced from reference TRBV7-2 and TRBJ1-5, is GAGVSQSPSNKVTEKGKDVELRCDPISGHTALYWYRQSLGQGLEFLIYFQGNSAPDKSGLPSDRFSAERTGGSVSTLTIQRTQQEDSAVYLCASSLADAGRQPQHFGDGTRLSIL.

A word on this clone: The sample holds other DNA sequences that translate to the same CDR3. The chain has TRBV18 and TRBJ2-2; TRBD1 might be the D (6 bases). The CDR3 covers 15 residues. Trimming pared 1 base from V and 0 bases from J, leaving 6 bases between. Germline V gives CDR1 KGHSH, CDR2 LQKENI. The CDR3 protein is CASSPRTANTGELFF. CDR3 in DNA: TGTGCCAGCTCACCACGGACAGCGAACACCGGGGAGCTGTTTTTT.

This clone was recorded a few times. Other DNA sequences in the sample encode the same CDR3. V usage is TRBV28 and J usage is TRBJ1-2; D uncertain. CDR3 length equals 11 residues. Germline assignment: CDR1 MDHEN and CDR2 SYDVKM. Trimming took 6 bases from V and 2 from J, leaving 4 bases between them. DNA of the CDR3: TGTGCCAGCAGCCGGAACTATGGCTACACCTTC. Its translation: CASSRNYGYTF.